What follows is one T cell receptor beta chain and its context. In the study's own analysis: Amplified reference gene primers provided the basis for estimating nucleated cell counts. Profiled with immunoSEQ multiplex PCR; TCRdb holds only in-frame clones, not every one. That table is the source of V, J and clone size, and D and trimming were worked out from the DNA. The data show 300,000 to 450,000 clones, roughly 85% seen once. The data were obtained in a study of blood T cell repertoires in COVID-19. Study-level information: Acute-phase and convalescent COVID-19 samples originated in the United States, Italy and Spain. The cDNA or gDNA used as material had been derived from T cells, B-cell-depleted T cells, or PBMCs.

Looked up from germline, CDR1 is SEHNR and CDR2 is FQNEAQ (reference sequence). The CDR3 loop spans 14 amino acids. The trim removed 5 bases at V and 5 bases at J, leaving 8 bases unmatched. The origin of this receptor is a woman aged 18-29 years with acute or convalescent COVID-19. Sequencing was carried out using peripheral blood. This sequence joins TRBV7-9 and TRBJ1-2; 7 bases align to TRBD1. The CDR3 sequence is CASSLQGPVYGYTF. The CDR3 DNA is TGTGCCAGCAGCCTACAGGGGCCAGTTTATGGCTACACCTTC.